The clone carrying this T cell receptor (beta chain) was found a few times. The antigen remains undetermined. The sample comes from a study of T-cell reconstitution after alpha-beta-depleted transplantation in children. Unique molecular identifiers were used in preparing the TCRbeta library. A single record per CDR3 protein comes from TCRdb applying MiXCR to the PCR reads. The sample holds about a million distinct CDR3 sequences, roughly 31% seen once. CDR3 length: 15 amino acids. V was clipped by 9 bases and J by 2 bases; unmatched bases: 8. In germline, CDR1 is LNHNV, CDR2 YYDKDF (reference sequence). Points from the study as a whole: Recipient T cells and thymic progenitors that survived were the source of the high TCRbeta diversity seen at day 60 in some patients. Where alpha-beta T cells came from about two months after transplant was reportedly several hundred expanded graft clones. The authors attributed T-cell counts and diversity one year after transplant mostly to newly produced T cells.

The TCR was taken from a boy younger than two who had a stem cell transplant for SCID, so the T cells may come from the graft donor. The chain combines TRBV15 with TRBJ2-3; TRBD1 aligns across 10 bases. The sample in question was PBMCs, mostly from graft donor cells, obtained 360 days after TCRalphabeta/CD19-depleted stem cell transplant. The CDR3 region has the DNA TGTGCCACGCTTAGAGGGACAGGGGACACAGATACGCAGTATTTT. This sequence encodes CATLRGTGDTDTQYF.